These 26 T cell receptor beta chains originate from one sample sequenced in a study of CXCR3-negative and CXCR3-positive naive CD8 T cells. Study outcomes and limitations: Comparison of naive cells showed more hydrophobic TRB CDR3s in CXCR3-positive than in CXCR3-negative naive cells.

For these receptors, no antigen is known. Researchers prepared the TRB cDNA libraries using 5' RACE with UMI labels. Reanalyzing the 5' RACE reads, TCRdb keeps one entry per CDR3 protein, without DNA. Its table records 100,000 to 150,000 distinct CDR3 sequences. Sequencing was performed on naive CXCR3+ CD8+ T cells from blood. Regarding subset: CD45RO-CCR7+CD27+CD95- naive CD8+ T cells expressing CXCR3 (TNR3+). Receptors were obtained from a human donor in good health. Some clones in this sample may be carry-over from other donors' samples.

The rearrangement uses TRBV20-1 and TRBJ2-1; TCRdb's D gene call, TRBD2, goes unchecked for lack of DNA. CDR1 DFQATT and CDR2 SNEGSKA come from the germline V gene (reference sequence). This CDR3 is built from 15 residues. The chain's CDR3 is CSAPLGLSGRREQFF.

The V call is TRBV28, the J call TRBJ2-1; TCRdb gives TRBD1 as the D gene, but with no DNA this cannot be confirmed. The germline gives CDR1 MDHEN, CDR2 SYDVKM. The CDR3 has 16 amino acids. The CDR3: CASSLKGTYSYNEQFF. Filled out from reference TRBV28 and TRBJ2-1, the complete variable domain reads DVKVTQSSRYLVKRTGEKVFLECVQDMDHENMFWYRQDPGLGLRLIYFSYDVKMKEKGDIPEGYSVSREKKERFSLILESASTNQTSMYLCASSLKGTYSYNEQFFGPGTRLTVL.

This chain links TRBV29-1 with TRBJ2-7; TCRdb lists TRBD1, though no DNA is available to test this call. The CDR3 covers 13 residues. CDR1 SQVTM and CDR2 ANQGSEA come from the germline V gene. This CDR3 is CSTKTTGSYEQYF.

The J gene is TRBJ2-5, the V gene TRBV28; TCRdb names TRBD1, which stays unverified in the absence of DNA. This CDR3 contains 12 residues. CDR1 is MDHEN and CDR2 is SYDVKM in the germline V gene. The CDR3 reads CASSLYRGTQYF.

The J gene is TRBJ2-2, the V gene TRBV7-3. This CDR3 has 14 amino acids. CDR1 and CDR2 from the germline V gene are SGHTA and FQGTGA. CDR3 sequence reads: CASSWGWNTGELFF.

The genes are TRBV29-1 and TRBJ2-7. Per germline, CDR1 SQVTM and CDR2 ANQGSEA. The length of the CDR3 is 11 residues. The CDR3 region is CSVGRTYEQYF.

The chain employs TRBV6-5 and TRBJ2-1; TCRdb's assignment of TRBD2 cannot be checked, as there is no DNA. The CDR3 consists of 15 residues. Germline-derived CDR1 and CDR2 are MNHEY and SVGAGI. The CDR3 region is CASSQTSGCTYEQFF.

V gene TRBV11-2 combines with J gene TRBJ2-3; the TRBD1 assignment by TCRdb is unverifiable without DNA. CDR3 length: 16 residues. Germline CDR1 is SGHAT and CDR2 is FQNNGV. This CDR3 is CASSPGTGGFTDTQYF.

This chain uses TRBV7-9 with TRBJ1-1; TCRdb lists TRBD1, though no DNA is available to test this call. The CDR3 totals 14 residues. Germline V gene lookup returns CDR1 SEHNR and CDR2 FQNEAQ (reference sequence). CDR3 sequence: CASSSSDRGLEAFF. Using reference TRBV7-9 and TRBJ1-1 for the parts outside the CDR3, the full variable domain is DTGVSQNPRHKITKRGQNVTFRCDPISEHNRLYWYRQTLGQGPEFLTYFQNEAQLEKSRLLSDRFSAERPKGSFSTLEIQRTEQGDSAMYLCASSSSDRGLEAFFGQGTRLTVV.

The chain uses TRBV29-1 and TRBJ1-1. This CDR3 spans 12 amino acids. In germline, CDR1 is SQVTM, CDR2 ANQGSEA. CDR3: CSVVYLGDEAFF.

The chain's CDR3 is CASSLTGGSRDEQYF. The chain uses TRBV27 and TRBJ2-7; TCRdb returns TRBD2, unconfirmable since there is no DNA. In germline, CDR1 is MNHEY, CDR2 SMNVEV (reference sequence). There are 15 residues in the CDR3.

The chain has TRBV2 and TRBJ2-7; TCRdb proposes TRBD2, but this gene call is untestable without DNA. This CDR3 region has 14 residues. Germline V lookup: CDR1 SNHLY, CDR2 FYNNEI. The CDR3 loop reads CAGGLAGPYDEQYF.

The chain employs TRBV20-1 and TRBJ2-1; TCRdb selects TRBD2, and the lack of DNA leaves this call unchecked. The CDR3 length is 18 residues. CDR1 DFQATT and CDR2 SNEGSKA come from the germline V gene (reference sequence). CDR3 amino acids: CSASPGTSGGLSYNEQFF.

The gene calls are TRBV28 and TRBJ2-5; TCRdb indicates TRBD1, and absent DNA this call remains unverified. The germline gives CDR1 MDHEN, CDR2 SYDVKM. The CDR3 runs 15 residues. The CDR3 loop is CASKLPGQGGETQYF.

The rearrangement joins TRBV25-1 to TRBJ2-7. CDR3 size: 13 residues. CDR1 is MGHDK and CDR2 is SYGVNS in the germline V gene. This CDR3 is CASSGGVVYEQYF.

The chain joins TRBV9 to TRBJ2-3. CDR3 length: 12 amino acids. Germline CDR1 and CDR2: SGDLS and YYNGEE. The chain's CDR3 is CASSVNADTQYF.

V is TRBV21-1 and J is TRBJ2-7; the D call from TCRdb, TRBD2, cannot be confirmed without DNA. TRBV21-1 is classified as a pseudogene. The CDR3 spans 15 residues. The CDR3 loop reads CASSNYSGRDYEQYF.

The rearrangement uses TRBV3-1 and TRBJ2-1; TCRdb's D gene call, TRBD1, goes unchecked for lack of DNA. This CDR3 is built from 17 residues. Germline V CDR1 and CDR2: LGHDT, YNNKEL (reference sequence). Here the CDR3 reads CASSQDRPGAGSNEQFF.

The rearrangement links TRBV6-5 to TRBJ2-3. The CDR3 is 14 amino acids. The germline V gene has CDR1 MNHEY and CDR2 SVGAGI. The CDR3 protein is CASSYYGGTERQYF.

The rearrangement uses TRBV27 and TRBJ1-2; TCRdb calls TRBD1, which cannot be checked without DNA. Looked up from germline, CDR1 is MNHEY and CDR2 is SMNVEV (reference sequence). The CDR3 contains 15 residues. CDR3 loop: CASSTHREHLYGYTF.

The chain combines TRBV5-1 with TRBJ2-1; TCRdb gives TRBD1 as the D gene, but with no DNA this cannot be confirmed. Germline V gene sequence: CDR1 SGHRS, CDR2 YFSETQ. CDR3 length equals 15 residues. CDR3 sequence: CASSSGTGDIGEQFF. Filled out from reference TRBV5-1 and TRBJ2-1, the complete variable domain reads KAGVTQTPRYLIKTRGQQVTLSCSPISGHRSVSWYQQTPGQGLQFLFEYFSETQRNKGNFPGRFSGRQFSNSRSEMNVSTLELGDSALYLCASSSGTGDIGEQFFGPGTRLTVL.

Here the CDR3 reads CASSGLVGGAGELFF. V gene TRBV27 combines with J gene TRBJ2-2; TCRdb returns TRBD2, unconfirmable since there is no DNA. The germline CDR1 and CDR2 sequences are MNHEY and SMNVEV (reference sequence). The CDR3 length is 15 residues.

The genes are TRBV27 and TRBJ2-7; TCRdb selects TRBD2, and the lack of DNA leaves this call unchecked. Germline-derived CDR1 and CDR2 are MNHEY and SMNVEV (reference sequence). The CDR3 length is 13 residues. This chain's CDR3 is CASSSGLSLEQYF.

This rearrangement joins TRBV7-3 to TRBJ2-1; absent DNA, TCRdb's TRBD1 call cannot be checked. Germline V gene sequence: CDR1 SGHTA, CDR2 FQGTGA. This CDR3 comprises 17 residues. The CDR3 loop is CASSSTTTGTGGNEQFF.

The rearrangement joins TRBV29-1 to TRBJ1-5; TCRdb's D call, TRBD1, is unchecked because there is no DNA. Germline values: CDR1 SQVTM, CDR2 ANQGSEA. The CDR3 is 13 residues long. The CDR3 loop reads CSVGVGVDQPQHF.

The V gene is TRBV29-1, the J gene TRBJ1-2; there is no DNA to check the TCRdb D call of TRBD1. CDR3 length: 11 amino acids. Germline CDR1 SQVTM, CDR2 ANQGSEA. The CDR3 protein is CSVAWADGYTF.